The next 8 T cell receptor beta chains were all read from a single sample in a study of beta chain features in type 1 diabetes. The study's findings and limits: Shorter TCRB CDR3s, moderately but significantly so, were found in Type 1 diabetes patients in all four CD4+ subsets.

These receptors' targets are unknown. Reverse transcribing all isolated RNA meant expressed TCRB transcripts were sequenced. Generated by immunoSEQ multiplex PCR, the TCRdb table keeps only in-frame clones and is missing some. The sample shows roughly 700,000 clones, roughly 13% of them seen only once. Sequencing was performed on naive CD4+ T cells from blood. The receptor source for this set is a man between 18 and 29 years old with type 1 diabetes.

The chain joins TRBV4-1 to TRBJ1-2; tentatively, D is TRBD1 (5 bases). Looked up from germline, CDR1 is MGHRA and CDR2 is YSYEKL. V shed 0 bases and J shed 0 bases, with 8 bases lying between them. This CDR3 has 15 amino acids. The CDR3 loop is CASSQDNRPNYGYTF. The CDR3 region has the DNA TGCGCCAGCAGCCAAGACAACAGGCCTAACTATGGCTACACCTTC.

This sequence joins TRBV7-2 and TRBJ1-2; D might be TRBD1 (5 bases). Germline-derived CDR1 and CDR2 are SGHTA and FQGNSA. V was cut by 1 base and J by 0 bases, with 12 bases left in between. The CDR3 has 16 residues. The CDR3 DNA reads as TGTGCCAGCAGCTTAGAGGGGCAGGTCGCTAACTATGGCTACACCTTC. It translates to CASSLEGQVANYGYTF.

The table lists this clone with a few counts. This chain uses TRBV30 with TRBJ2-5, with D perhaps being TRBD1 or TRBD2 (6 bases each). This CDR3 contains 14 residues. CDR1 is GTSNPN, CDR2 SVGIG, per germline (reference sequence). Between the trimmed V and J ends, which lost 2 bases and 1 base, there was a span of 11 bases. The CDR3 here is CAWSNGGLQETQYF. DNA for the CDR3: TGTGCCTGGAGTAACGGGGGCCTCCAAGAGACCCAGTACTTC.

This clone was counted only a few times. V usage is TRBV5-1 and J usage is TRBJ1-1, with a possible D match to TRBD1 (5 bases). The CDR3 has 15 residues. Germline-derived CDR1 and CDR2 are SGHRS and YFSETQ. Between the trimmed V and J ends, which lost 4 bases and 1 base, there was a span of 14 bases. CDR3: CASSRGQEGNTEAFF. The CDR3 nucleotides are TGCGCCAGCAGCCGGGGCCAGGAGGGGAACACTGAAGCTTTCTTT.

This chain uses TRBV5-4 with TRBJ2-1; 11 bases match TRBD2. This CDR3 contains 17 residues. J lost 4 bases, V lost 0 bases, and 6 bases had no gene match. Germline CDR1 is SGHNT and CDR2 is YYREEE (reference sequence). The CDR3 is CASSLAGLAGGYNEQFF. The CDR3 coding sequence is TGTGCCAGCAGCTTGGCAGGGCTAGCGGGGGGATACAATGAGCAGTTCTTC. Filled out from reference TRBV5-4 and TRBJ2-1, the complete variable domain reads ETGVTQSPTHLIKTRGQQVTLRCSSQSGHNTVSWYQQALGQGPQFIFQYYREEENGRGNFPPRFSGLQFPNYSSELNVNALELDDSALYLCASSLAGLAGGYNEQFFGPGTRLTVL.

CDR3 coding DNA: TGTGCCAGCAGCATGGACAATGAGCAGTTCTTC. Its protein is CASSMDNEQFF. V usage is TRBV7-9 and J usage is TRBJ2-1; D is undetermined. Germline V gives CDR1 SEHNR, CDR2 FQNEAQ (reference sequence). The CDR3 sequence is 11 residues long. Trimming cost V 5 bases and J 5 bases, with 4 bases left between them.

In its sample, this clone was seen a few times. The CDR3: CASSQEAGGGGETQYF. CDR3 DNA: TGCGCCAGCAGCCAAGAGGCGGGGGGCGGTGGAGAGACCCAGTACTTC. The chain employs TRBV4-1 and TRBJ2-5; 8 bases are a match to TRBD2. The CDR3 contains 16 residues. Germline loops: CDR1 MGHRA, CDR2 YSYEKL. V lost 0 bases and J lost 4; bases outside the gene matches: 7.

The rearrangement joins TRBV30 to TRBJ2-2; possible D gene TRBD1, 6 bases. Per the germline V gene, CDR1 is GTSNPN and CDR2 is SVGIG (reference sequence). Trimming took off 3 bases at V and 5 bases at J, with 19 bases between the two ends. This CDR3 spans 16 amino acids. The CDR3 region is CAWSPGTSLRTGELFF. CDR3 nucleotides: TGTGCCTGGAGCCCCGGGACATCTCTGCGGACCGGGGAGCTGTTTTTT.